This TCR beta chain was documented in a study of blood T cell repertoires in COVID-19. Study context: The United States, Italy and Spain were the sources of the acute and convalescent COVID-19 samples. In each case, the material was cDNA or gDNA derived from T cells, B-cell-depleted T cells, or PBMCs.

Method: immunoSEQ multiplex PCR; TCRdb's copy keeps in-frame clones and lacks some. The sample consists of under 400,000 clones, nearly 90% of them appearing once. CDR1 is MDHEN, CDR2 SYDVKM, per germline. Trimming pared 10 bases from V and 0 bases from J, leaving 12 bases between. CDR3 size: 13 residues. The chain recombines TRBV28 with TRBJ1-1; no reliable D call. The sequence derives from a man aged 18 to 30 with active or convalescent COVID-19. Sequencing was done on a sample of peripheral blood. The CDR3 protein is CATYLTMNTEAFF. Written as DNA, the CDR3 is TGTGCCACCTACCTTACGATGAACACTGAAGCTTTCTTT.